This T cell receptor (beta chain) was observed in a study of blood T cell repertoires in COVID-19. Whole-study context: Sources were T cells, B-cell-depleted T cells, or PBMCs; the material itself was cDNA or gDNA.

Germline-derived CDR1 and CDR2 are SGHRS and YFSETQ. This CDR3 is 12 amino acids long. V was pared by 5 bases and J by 7 bases, with 10 bases between. Data came from immunoSEQ multiplex PCR; TCRdb stores just in-frame clones and leaves some out. The table records roughly 240,000 clones, approximately 89% of them present only once. The chain joins TRBV5-1 to TRBJ2-1, with D perhaps matching TRBD2 (6 bases). The receptor comes from a woman between 40 and 50 years old with acute COVID-19. Sequences were obtained from PBMCs or T cells enriched from blood (not recorded which). The CDR3 region is CASSLGLNEQFF. CDR3 nucleotides: TGCGCCAGCAGTCTGGGACTTAATGAGCAGTTCTTC.